The subject of this entry is one T cell receptor (beta chain). Its antigen is not known. The CDR3 spans 13 residues. CDR1 and CDR2 from the germline V gene are SGHTA and FQGTGA. The V gene end was trimmed by 1 base and the J gene end by 6 bases; junction bases not matched to a gene: 3. Extraction of roughly 1.8 micrograms of genomic DNA from cryopreserved PBMCs supplied material for TCR beta libraries. This table comes from immunoSEQ multiplex PCR, and its TCRdb copy is limited to in-frame clones, with some not included. The table includes more than 200,000 clones, 70% detected once. The source of the sample is a study of cytotoxic CD8 clonotypes in ibrutinib-treated CLL. Study conclusions and caveats: Clonality (at baseline) was higher than in age-matched healthy donors and tracked circulating CD8+ T-cell counts. Clonality increased at ibrutinib response, then returned toward baseline at progression.

The TCR was taken from a human donor with chronic lymphocytic leukemia. The chain combines TRBV7-3 with TRBJ2-7; TRBD2 agrees at 7 bases. The sample consisted of PBMCs, taken after 24 months of ibrutinib treatment. The CDR3 loop is CASSLSREGEQYF. CDR3 DNA: TGTGCCAGCAGCTTAAGCAGGGAGGGCGAGCAGTACTTC. The full variable domain, rest sourced from reference TRBV7-3 and TRBJ2-7, is GAGVSQTPSNKVTEKGKYVELRCDPISGHTALYWYRQSLGQGPEFLIYFQGTGAADDSGLPNDRFFAVRPEGSVSTLKIQRTERGDSAVYLCASSLSREGEQYFGPGTRLTVT.